The T cell receptor beta chain described here comes from a study of blood T cell repertoires in COVID-19. In this sample, this clone turned up once. Generated by immunoSEQ multiplex PCR, the TCRdb table keeps only in-frame clones and is missing some. Of over 200,000 clones in the sample, about 85% are singletons; the top ten hold about 12%. The CDR3 spans 15 residues. Trimming took 1 base from V and 1 from J, leaving 11 bases between them. Germline assignment: CDR1 SGHTS and CDR2 YDEGEE. The chain uses TRBV5-8 and TRBJ1-1; D might be TRBD1 (5 bases). Sample: peripheral blood. The receptor was isolated from a woman in her late teens or twenties who had recovered from COVID-19. The CDR3 region has the DNA TGTGCCAGCAGCTTGCCACGACAGTCGAACACTGAAGCTTTCTTT. Residues: CASSLPRQSNTEAFF.